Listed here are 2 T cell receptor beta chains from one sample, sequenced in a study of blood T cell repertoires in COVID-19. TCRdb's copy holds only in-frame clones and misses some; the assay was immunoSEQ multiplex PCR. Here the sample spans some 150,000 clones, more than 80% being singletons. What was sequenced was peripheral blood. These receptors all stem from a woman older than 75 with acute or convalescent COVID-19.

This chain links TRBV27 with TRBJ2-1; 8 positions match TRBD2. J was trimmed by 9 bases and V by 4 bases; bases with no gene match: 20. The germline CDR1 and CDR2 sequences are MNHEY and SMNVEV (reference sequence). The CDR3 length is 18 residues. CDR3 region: CASSWEPRSGGRDREQFF. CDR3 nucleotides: TGTGCCAGCAGTTGGGAACCCAGGAGCGGGGGCCGCGACCGTGAGCAGTTCTTC.

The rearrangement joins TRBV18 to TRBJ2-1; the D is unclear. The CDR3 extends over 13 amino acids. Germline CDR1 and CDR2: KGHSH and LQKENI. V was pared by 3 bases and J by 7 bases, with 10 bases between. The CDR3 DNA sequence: TGTGCCAGCTCACCCTCTGAGTGGAATGAGCAGTTCTTC. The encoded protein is CASSPSEWNEQFF.